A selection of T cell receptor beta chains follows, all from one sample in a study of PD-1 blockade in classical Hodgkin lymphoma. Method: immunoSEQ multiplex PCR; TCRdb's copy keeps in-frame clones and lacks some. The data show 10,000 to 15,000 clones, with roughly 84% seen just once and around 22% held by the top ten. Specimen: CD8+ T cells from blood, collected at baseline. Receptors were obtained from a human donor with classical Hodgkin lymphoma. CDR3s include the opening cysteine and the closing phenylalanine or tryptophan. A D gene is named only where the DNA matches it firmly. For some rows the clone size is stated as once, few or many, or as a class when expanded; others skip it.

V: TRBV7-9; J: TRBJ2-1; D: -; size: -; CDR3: CASSLAGRLNEQFF; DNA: TGTGCCAGCAGCTTAGCTGGCAGGTTAAATGAGCAGTTCTTC
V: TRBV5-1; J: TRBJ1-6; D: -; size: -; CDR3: CASSLVTGNSPLHF; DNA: TGCGCCAGCAGCTTAGTGACGGGGAATTCACCCCTCCACTTT
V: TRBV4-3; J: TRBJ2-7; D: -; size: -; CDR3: CASSQDSETVSYEQYF; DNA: TGCGCCAGCAGCCAAGATTCCGAGACAGTCTCCTACGAGCAGTACTTC
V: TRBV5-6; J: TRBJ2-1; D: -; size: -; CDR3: CASSFLGSRGDEQFF; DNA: TGTGCCAGCAGCTTCCTGGGCTCACGAGGGGATGAGCAGTTCTTC
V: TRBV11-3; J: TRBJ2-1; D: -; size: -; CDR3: CASSIEGGSFEQFF; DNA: TGTGCCAGCAGTATCGAGGGGGGCAGTTTTGAGCAGTTCTTC
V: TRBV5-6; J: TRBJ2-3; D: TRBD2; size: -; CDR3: CASSMGLAANTDTQYF; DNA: TGTGCCAGCAGCATGGGACTAGCGGCGAACACAGATACGCAGTATTTT
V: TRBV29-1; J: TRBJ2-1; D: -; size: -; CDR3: CSVEVYVNEQFF; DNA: TGCAGCGTTGAAGTTTACGTTAATGAGCAGTTCTTC
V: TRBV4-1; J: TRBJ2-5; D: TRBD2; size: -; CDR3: CASSHLGGEETQYF; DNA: TGCGCCAGCAGCCATCTGGGGGGGGAAGAGACCCAGTACTTC
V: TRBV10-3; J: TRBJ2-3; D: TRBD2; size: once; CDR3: CAISVTSGVTDTQYF; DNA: TGTGCCATCAGCGTTACTAGCGGGGTGACAGATACGCAGTATTTT
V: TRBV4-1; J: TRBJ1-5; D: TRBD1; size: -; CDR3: CASSVAGGTGENPQHF; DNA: TGCGCCAGCAGCGTGGCTGGCGGGACAGGGGAAAATCCCCAGCATTTT
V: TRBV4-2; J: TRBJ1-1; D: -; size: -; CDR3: CASSQSPEVDTEAFF; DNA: TGTGCCAGCAGCCAGTCACCAGAGGTGGACACTGAAGCTTTCTTT
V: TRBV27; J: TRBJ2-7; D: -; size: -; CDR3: CASSRITPRHEQYF; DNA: TGTGCCAGCAGCCGGATCACACCCCGCCACGAGCAGTACTTC
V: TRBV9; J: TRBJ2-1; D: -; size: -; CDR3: CASSPGGGLGYNEQFF; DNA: TGTGCCAGCAGCCCCGGAGGGGGCCTAGGGTACAATGAGCAGTTCTTC
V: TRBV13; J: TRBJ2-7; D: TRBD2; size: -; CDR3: CASSLAPGGDEQYF; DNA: TGTGCCAGCAGCTTAGCCCCCGGGGGGGACGAGCAGTACTTC
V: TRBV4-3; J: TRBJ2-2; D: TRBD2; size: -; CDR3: CASSQETSHGELFF; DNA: TGCGCCAGCAGCCAAGAGACTAGCCACGGGGAGCTGTTTTTT
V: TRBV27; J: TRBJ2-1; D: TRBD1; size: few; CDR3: CASSWDSWDEQFF; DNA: TGTGCCAGCAGTTGGGACAGTTGGGATGAGCAGTTCTTC
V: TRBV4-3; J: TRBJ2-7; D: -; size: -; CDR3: CASSQAEAGYEQYF; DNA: TGCGCCAGCAGCCAAGCCGAGGCGGGCTACGAGCAGTACTTC
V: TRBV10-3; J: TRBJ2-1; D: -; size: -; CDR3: CAIRTDSGAYNEQFF; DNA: TGTGCCATCAGGACAGACAGTGGGGCCTACAATGAGCAGTTCTTC
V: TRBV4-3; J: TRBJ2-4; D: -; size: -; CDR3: CASSQDEEFRGVGKNIQYF; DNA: TGCGCCAGCAGCCAAGATGAGGAGTTTAGAGGGGTCGGCAAAAACATTCAGTACTTC
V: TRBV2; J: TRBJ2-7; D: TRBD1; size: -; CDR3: CASQTRTGFKYF; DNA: TGTGCCAGCCAGACAAGGACAGGGTTTAAATACTTC
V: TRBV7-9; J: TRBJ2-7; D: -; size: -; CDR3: CASSLGTGRSNYEQYF; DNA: TGTGCCAGCAGCTTAGGTACAGGGAGGTCCAATTACGAGCAGTACTTC
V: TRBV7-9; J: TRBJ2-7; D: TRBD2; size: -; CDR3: CASSLALAGDTYEQYF; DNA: TGTGCCAGCAGCTTAGCCCTAGCGGGGGATACCTACGAGCAGTACTTC
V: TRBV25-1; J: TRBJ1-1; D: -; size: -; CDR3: CASSHGRTEAFF; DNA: TGTGCCAGCAGCCACGGACGGACTGAAGCTTTCTTT
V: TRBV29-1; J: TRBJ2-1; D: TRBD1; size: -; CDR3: CSVLKGAYEQFF; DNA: TGCAGCGTTTTGAAGGGGGCCTATGAGCAGTTCTTC
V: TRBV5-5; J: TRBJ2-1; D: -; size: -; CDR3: CASSLDFNNEQFF; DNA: TGTGCCAGCAGTTTAGACTTCAACAATGAGCAGTTCTTC
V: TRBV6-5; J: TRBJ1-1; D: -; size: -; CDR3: CASSYSRGGTEAFF; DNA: TGTGCCAGCAGTTACTCGCGCGGAGGGACTGAAGCTTTCTTT
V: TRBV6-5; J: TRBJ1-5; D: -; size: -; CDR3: CATQGLGQPQHF; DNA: TGTGCCACCCAGGGACTCGGTCAGCCCCAGCATTTT
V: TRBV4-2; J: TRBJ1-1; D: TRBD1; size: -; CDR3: CASSQEQGAEIDEAFF; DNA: TGTGCCAGCAGCCAAGAACAGGGGGCGGAGATCGATGAAGCTTTCTTT
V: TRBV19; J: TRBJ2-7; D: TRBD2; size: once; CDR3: CASAPTGGSSYEQYF; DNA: TGTGCCAGTGCCCCCACCGGGGGGAGCTCCTACGAGCAGTACTTC
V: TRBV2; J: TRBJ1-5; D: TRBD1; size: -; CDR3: CASGNTGGQPQHF; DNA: TGTGCCAGCGGTAATACAGGGGGTCAGCCCCAGCATTTT
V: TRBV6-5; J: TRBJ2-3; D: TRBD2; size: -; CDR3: CASMLAGSTDTQYF; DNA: TGTGCCAGCATGCTAGCGGGGAGCACAGATACGCAGTATTTT
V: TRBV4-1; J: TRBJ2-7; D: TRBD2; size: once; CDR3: CASSPTSGGASYEQYF; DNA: TGCGCCAGCAGCCCCACTAGCGGGGGGGCTTCCTACGAGCAGTACTTC
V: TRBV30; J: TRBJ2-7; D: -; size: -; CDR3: CAWSAGAAGEQYF; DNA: TGTGCCTGGAGTGCCGGAGCCGCGGGCGAGCAGTACTTC
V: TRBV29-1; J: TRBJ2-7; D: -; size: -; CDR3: CSVVEFLSYEQYF; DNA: TGCAGCGTTGTGGAGTTTCTTTCCTACGAGCAGTACTTC
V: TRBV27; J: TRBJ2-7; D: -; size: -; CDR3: CASSLLGGIGNEQYF; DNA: TGTGCCAGCAGTTTACTCGGGGGAATCGGCAACGAGCAGTACTTC
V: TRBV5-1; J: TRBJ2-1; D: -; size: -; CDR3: CASSWTTGSGKFF; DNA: TGCGCCAGCAGCTGGACGACAGGTTCCGGCAAGTTCTTC
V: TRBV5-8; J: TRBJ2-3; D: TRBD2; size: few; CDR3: CASSLVAASGGRDTQYF; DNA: TGTGCCAGCAGCTTGGTGGCGGCTAGCGGGGGGCGGGATACGCAGTATTTT
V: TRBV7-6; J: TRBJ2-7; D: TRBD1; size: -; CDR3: CASSLGQGRRAYEQYF; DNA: TGTGCCAGCAGCTTGGGACAGGGGCGGAGAGCCTACGAGCAGTACTTC
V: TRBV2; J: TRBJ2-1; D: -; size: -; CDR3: CAPRDSYNEQFF; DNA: TGTGCCCCCAGGGACTCCTACAATGAGCAGTTCTTC
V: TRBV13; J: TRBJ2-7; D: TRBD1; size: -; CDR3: CASSDLGGQASYEQYF; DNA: TGTGCCAGCAGCGACCTCGGGGGACAGGCTAGCTACGAGCAGTACTTC
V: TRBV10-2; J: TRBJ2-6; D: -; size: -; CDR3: CASSEVVDSGANVLTF; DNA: TGCGCCAGCAGTGAGGTGGTAGACTCTGGGGCCAACGTCCTGACTTTC
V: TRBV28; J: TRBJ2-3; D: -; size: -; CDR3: CASSGWTVASTDTQYF; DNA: TGTGCCAGCAGTGGATGGACTGTGGCTAGCACAGATACGCAGTATTTT
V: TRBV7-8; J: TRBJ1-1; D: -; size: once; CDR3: CASRSFDGVNTEAFF; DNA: TGTGCCAGCAGGAGCTTCGATGGGGTCAACACTGAAGCTTTCTTT
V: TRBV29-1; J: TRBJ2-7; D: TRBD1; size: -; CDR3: CSVELQGVYEQYF; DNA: TGCAGCGTTGAGTTGCAGGGGGTCTACGAGCAGTACTTC
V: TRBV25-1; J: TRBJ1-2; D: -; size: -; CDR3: CASSEGRAGYDVYGYTF; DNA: TGTGCCAGCAGTGAAGGCAGAGCCGGCTACGACGTCTATGGCTACACCTTC
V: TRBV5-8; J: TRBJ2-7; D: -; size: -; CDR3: CASSFRGSMSEQYF; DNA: TGTGCCAGCAGCTTTCGGGGGTCCATGAGCGAGCAGTACTTC
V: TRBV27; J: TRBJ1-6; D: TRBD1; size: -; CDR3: CASRPGQASYNSPLHF; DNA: TGTGCCAGCAGGCCTGGACAGGCCTCCTATAATTCACCCCTCCACTTT
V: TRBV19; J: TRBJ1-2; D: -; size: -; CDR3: CASSIAGLTNYGYTF; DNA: TGTGCCAGTAGTATAGCAGGGCTCACTAACTATGGCTACACCTTC
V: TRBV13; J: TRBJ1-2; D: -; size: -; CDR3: CASSPGTDLDGYTF; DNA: TGTGCCAGCAGCCCCGGGACCGACCTCGATGGCTACACCTTC
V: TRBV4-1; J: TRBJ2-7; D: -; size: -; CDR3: CASSQGLPYEQYF; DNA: TGCGCCAGCAGCCAAGGCCTTCCCTACGAGCAGTACTTC
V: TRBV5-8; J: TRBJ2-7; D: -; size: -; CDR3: CASSQDPFGSYEQYF; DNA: TGTGCCAGCAGCCAGGACCCCTTTGGCTCCTACGAGCAGTACTTC
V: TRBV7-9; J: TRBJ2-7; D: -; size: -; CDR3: CASSSGPLVLSHEQYF; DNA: TGTGCCAGCAGCTCGGGACCCTTGGTTCTATCCCACGAGCAGTACTTC
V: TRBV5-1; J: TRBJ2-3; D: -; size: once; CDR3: CASSLSWTTDTQYF; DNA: TGCGCCAGCAGCCTCTCCTGGACCACAGATACGCAGTATTTT
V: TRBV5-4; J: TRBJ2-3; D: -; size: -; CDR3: CASSLAEMGDTQYF; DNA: TGTGCCAGCAGCTTGGCGGAAATGGGAGATACGCAGTATTTT
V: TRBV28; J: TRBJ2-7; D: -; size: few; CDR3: CASNPTGQLSYEQYF; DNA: TGTGCCAGCAACCCAACCGGGCAGCTCTCCTACGAGCAGTACTTC
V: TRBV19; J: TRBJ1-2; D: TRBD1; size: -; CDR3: CASKADRAYGYTF; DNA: TGTGCCAGTAAGGCGGACAGGGCCTATGGCTACACCTTC
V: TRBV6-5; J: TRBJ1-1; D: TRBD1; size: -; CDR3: CASIDRANTEAFF; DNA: TGTGCCAGCATCGACAGGGCGAACACTGAAGCTTTCTTT
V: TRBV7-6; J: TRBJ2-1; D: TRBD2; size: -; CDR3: CASSLTGGNEQFF; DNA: TGTGCCAGCAGCTTAACGGGGGGAAATGAGCAGTTCTTC
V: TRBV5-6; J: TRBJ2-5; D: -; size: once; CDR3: CASSFDYKTQYF; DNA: TGTGCCAGCAGCTTTGATTACAAGACCCAGTACTTC